Presented here are 27 T cell receptor beta chains from one specimen sequenced in a study of blood T cell repertoires in COVID-19. The assay was immunoSEQ multiplex PCR, and TCRdb's table has in-frame clones only and misses some. The sample carries a few hundred thousand clones, roughly 89% recorded once. The specimen was PBMCs or T cells enriched from blood (not recorded which). These receptors came from a woman aged 25 to 45 who had recovered from COVID-19.

This sequence joins TRBV24-1 and TRBJ1-2; D not certain. The CDR3 covers 11 residues. The V and J ends lost 9 bases and 5 bases respectively, with 9 bases between them. The germline CDR1 and CDR2 sequences are KGHDR and SFDVKD. The CDR3, as DNA: TGTGCCACCTACAGCAGGTATGGCTACACCTTC. This encodes CATYSRYGYTF.

The chain combines TRBV28 with TRBJ1-2; D remains ambiguous. With 3 bases removed from V and 6 bases from J, the gap between germline ends came to 14 bases. CDR1 is MDHEN, CDR2 SYDVKM, per germline. This CDR3 region has 14 residues. The CDR3 sequence: CASSLALSGDGYTF. The CDR3 bases are TGTGCCAGCAGTTTGGCCCTTTCAGGTGATGGCTACACCTTC.

This chain connects TRBV19 to TRBJ1-1; 8 bases match TRBD1. Germline V gene data show CDR1 as LNHDA and CDR2 as SQIVND (reference sequence). CDR3 length: 14 residues. With 10 bases clipped from V and 3 bases from J, the junction kept 10 bases outside the gene matches. The CDR3 bases are TGTGCCACAACACCCACAGGGGGGGACACTGAAGCTTTCTTT. It codes for CATTPTGGDTEAFF.

The chain employs TRBV11-3 and TRBJ2-1; a weak D match, TRBD1 (8 bases). This CDR3 is built from 15 residues. CDR1 and CDR2 (germline): SGHNT, YENEEA. Trimming stripped 3 bases from V and 4 bases from J, with 13 bases between. DNA of the CDR3: TGTGCCAGCAGCTTCGACAGGGGAGGGTACAATGAGCAGTTCTTC. Translation gives CASSFDRGGYNEQFF.

The V call is TRBV12-3 or TRBV12-4, the J call TRBJ2-1; TRBD2 matches at 7 bases. V lost 8 bases and J lost 3; bases outside the gene matches: 4. This CDR3 has 13 residues. CDR3: CASLRDYYNEQFF. CDR3 nucleotides: TGTGCCAGCCTCCGGGACTACTACAATGAGCAGTTCTTC.

The chain is built from TRBV19 and TRBJ1-4; 8 bases align to TRBD1. With 2 bases clipped from V and 7 bases from J, the junction kept 0 bases outside the gene matches. This CDR3 contains 13 residues. CDR1 and CDR2 (germline): LNHDA, SQIVND (reference sequence). CDR3 sequence reads: CASSIQGAEKLFF. In DNA form, the CDR3 reads TGTGCCAGTAGTATACAGGGGGCTGAAAAACTGTTTTTT. Full variable domain (remainder filled in from reference TRBV19 and TRBJ1-4): DGGITQSPKYLFRKEGQNVTLSCEQNLNHDAMYWYRQDPGQGLRLIYYSQIVNDFQKGDIAEGYSVSREKKESFPLTVTSAQKNPTAFYLCASSIQGAEKLFFGSGTQLSVL.

This chain connects TRBV7-2 to TRBJ2-2; no firm D call. This CDR3 spans 13 amino acids. Germline CDR1 reads SGHTA; CDR2 reads FQGNSA. Trimming pared 2 bases from V and 6 bases from J, leaving 7 bases between. The CDR3 coding sequence is TGTGCCAGCAGCTTACAGCGCGCCGGGGAGCTGTTTTTT. Translating gives CASSLQRAGELFF.

The CDR3 region has the DNA TGTGCCAGCAGCAGTACCTCGGGCTACAATGAGCAGTTCTTC. Translated, it gives CASSSTSGYNEQFF. The genes are TRBV14 and TRBJ2-1; no definite D call. V gave up 5 bases and J gave up 3 bases, with 11 bases separating them. The CDR3 loop spans 14 amino acids. Looked up from germline, CDR1 is SGHDN and CDR2 is FVKESK.

The rearrangement joins TRBV30 to TRBJ1-4, with D unclear. Germline V lookup: CDR1 GTSNPN, CDR2 SVGIG (reference sequence). The CDR3 runs to 14 residues. Trimming took 4 bases from V and 4 from J, leaving 13 bases between them. Written as DNA, the CDR3 is TGTGCCTGGACTCGAGGGCGGGTTAATGAAAAACTGTTTTTT. This codes for CAWTRGRVNEKLFF.

In the case of this clone: The sample has other DNA sequences that encode this CDR3 too. This chain uses TRBV28 with TRBJ1-5, with 7 bases identical to TRBD1. There are 14 residues in the CDR3. V lost 8 bases to trimming and J lost 1 base; unmatched junction nucleotides: 5. Germline V gene data show CDR1 as MDHEN and CDR2 as SYDVKM. For the CDR3, the DNA is TGTGCCAGCTCCTCAGGGGGGAGCAATCAGCCCCAGCATTTT. Residues: CASSSGGSNQPQHF.

This clone was observed a few times. The chain couples TRBV15 to TRBJ2-5; D gene ambiguous. The CDR3 length is 11 residues. Trimming cost V 8 bases and J 3 bases, with 7 bases left between them. Germline assignment: CDR1 LNHNV and CDR2 YYDKDF (reference sequence). CDR3 sequence: CATEREETQYF. CDR3 nucleotides: TGTGCCACCGAGAGAGAAGAGACCCAGTACTTC.

The V call is TRBV10-3, the J call TRBJ2-7; D gene unclear. The CDR3 contains 12 residues. The V end lost 11 bases, the J end lost 2 bases, and 13 bases lay between the germline ends. Germline CDR1 ENHRY, CDR2 SYGVKD. The CDR3 region has the DNA TGTGCCCCCCCACGAGATCCCTACGAGCAGTACTTC. This sequence encodes CAPPRDPYEQYF.

The rearrangement uses TRBV5-4 and TRBJ2-7, with D tentatively TRBD2 (6 bases). The V gene lost 3 bases and the J gene lost 1 base, with 8 bases spanning the gap. This CDR3 comprises 13 residues. Germline values: CDR1 SGHNT, CDR2 YYREEE (reference sequence). The CDR3 DNA is TGTGCCAGCAGCTCGGGACTTTCCTACGAGCAGTACTTC. Translating it yields CASSSGLSYEQYF.

The rearrangement uses TRBV5-1 and TRBJ2-1; D is unclear. In germline, CDR1 is SGHRS, CDR2 YFSETQ. Trimming pared 0 bases from V and 9 bases from J, leaving 13 bases between. This CDR3 contains 14 residues. CDR3 in amino acids: CASSLGLVFSEQFF. CDR3 sequence (DNA): TGCGCCAGCAGCTTGGGTCTAGTCTTCAGTGAGCAGTTCTTC.

The chain is built from TRBV2 and TRBJ2-7, with 8 bases fitting TRBD1. This CDR3 contains 14 residues. Trimming took 6 bases from V and 1 from J; bases not matched to a gene: 5. Germline-derived CDR1 and CDR2 are SNHLY and FYNNEI. CDR3 sequence: CASRDRVNSYEQYF. The CDR3 DNA reads as TGTGCCAGCAGGGACAGGGTGAATTCCTACGAGCAGTACTTC.

This clone was seen a few times. This sequence joins TRBV7-9 and TRBJ1-1, with D perhaps matching TRBD1 (5 bases). The CDR3 spans 13 residues. Germline V gene data show CDR1 as SEHNR and CDR2 as FQNEAQ (reference sequence). The V gene lost 6 bases and the J gene lost 1 base, with 9 bases spanning the gap. As DNA, the CDR3 is TGTGCCAGCAGTCAAACAGGGAACACTGAAGCTTTCTTT. As protein: CASSQTGNTEAFF.

This clone was seen once. The V call is TRBV24-1, the J call TRBJ1-1, with 9 nucleotides matching TRBD1. In germline, CDR1 is KGHDR, CDR2 SFDVKD. The CDR3 runs 15 residues. Losses at the gene ends were 2 bases for V and 4 bases for J; bases not matched to a gene: 4. CDR3: CATSDSTGGTTEAFF. Written as DNA, the CDR3 is TGTGCCACCAGTGATTCGACAGGGGGGACCACTGAAGCTTTCTTT.

The CDR3 DNA reads TGTGCCACCAGACAGATCTATAATTCACCCCTCCACTTT. Translation gives CATRQIYNSPLHF. V gene TRBV7-2 combines with J gene TRBJ1-6; D may be TRBD1 (5 bases). The CDR3 contains 13 residues. The germline gives CDR1 SGHTA, CDR2 FQGNSA. The germline V and J ends were trimmed by 10 bases and 3 bases, with 10 bases remaining between them.

This clone was seen only once. The chain uses TRBV4-1 and TRBJ1-3; D is ambiguous. V lost 0 bases, J lost 0 bases, and 9 bases lay in between. This CDR3 is 16 amino acids long. The V gene's germline CDR1 is MGHRA and CDR2 YSYEKL. The CDR3 bases are TGCGCCAGCAGCCAAGATCCAGGCCGCTCTGGAAACACCATATATTTT. Translating it yields CASSQDPGRSGNTIYF.

The genes are TRBV15 and TRBJ2-7, with 7 bases lining up with TRBD2. The germline V gene encodes CDR1 LNHNV and CDR2 YYDKDF (reference sequence). This CDR3 is built from 14 residues. The ends lost 6 bases at V and 3 bases at J; junction bases unmatched: 8. In DNA form, the CDR3 reads TGTGCCACCAGTTTGAAAGCGGGAAACTACGAGCAGTACTTC. It yields the protein CATSLKAGNYEQYF. Full variable domain (rest looked up from reference TRBV15 and TRBJ2-7): DAMVIQNPRYQVTQFGKPVTLSCSQTLNHNVMYWYQQKSSQAPKLLFHYYDKDFNNEADTPDNFQSRRPNTSFCFLDIRSPGLGDTAMYLCATSLKAGNYEQYFGPGTRLTVT.

The V call is TRBV7-9, the J call TRBJ2-7; a possible D gene is TRBD1 (6 bases). Germline V lookup: CDR1 SEHNR, CDR2 FQNEAQ (reference sequence). The germline V and J ends were trimmed by 1 base and 5 bases, with 15 bases remaining between them. This CDR3 comprises 15 residues. CDR3 loop: CASSLGQGSIHEQYF. Written as DNA, the CDR3 is TGTGCCAGCAGCTTAGGGCAGGGGTCAATCCACGAGCAGTACTTC.

This clone was seen once. The rearrangement links TRBV5-1 to TRBJ1-1, with a tentative D call TRBD1 (6 bases). Germline values: CDR1 SGHRS, CDR2 YFSETQ. V shed 1 base and J shed 1 base, with 8 bases lying between them. CDR3 length equals 14 residues. CDR3 DNA sequence: TGCGCCAGCAGCTTGCGACAGGCGAACACTGAAGCTTTCTTT. Amino acid sequence: CASSLRQANTEAFF.

This chain connects TRBV6-5 to TRBJ2-2; 8 bases fit TRBD2. Per the germline V gene, CDR1 is MNHEY and CDR2 is SVGAGI. The J segment lost 6 bases and the V segment lost 4 bases, leaving 10 bases of the junction unmatched. The CDR3 is 16 residues long. DNA of the CDR3: TGTGCCAGCAGTTCCACGAGCGGGAGTTTCGCCGGGGAGCTGTTTTTT. As protein: CASSSTSGSFAGELFF.

J is TRBJ2-3 and V is TRBV3-1 (or the pseudogene TRBV3-2); D is unresolved. This CDR3 is 14 amino acids long. Per the germline V gene, CDR1 is LGHDT and CDR2 is YNNKEL (reference sequence). V lost 2 bases to trimming and J lost 3 bases, with 9 bases between them. The CDR3: CASSQIAGTDTQYF. CDR3 bases: TGTGCCAGCAGCCAAATCGCCGGGACAGATACGCAGTATTTT.

This clone is a singleton in its sample. The chain employs TRBV9 and TRBJ2-5; D may be TRBD1 (5 bases). The length of the CDR3 is 16 residues. Between the trimmed V and J ends, which lost 4 bases and 2 bases, there was a span of 18 bases. Germline assignment: CDR1 SGDLS and CDR2 YYNGEE. The CDR3 reads CASSSSTVPTQETQYF. The DNA for the CDR3 is TGTGCCAGCAGCTCGTCGACAGTTCCCACACAAGAGACCCAGTACTTC.

A single count supports this clone. The chain links TRBV30 to TRBJ1-3, with D tentatively TRBD1 (6 bases). The germline V gene has CDR1 GTSNPN and CDR2 SVGIG (reference sequence). This CDR3 is 17 amino acids long. Deletions cut 5 bases from V and 5 bases from J, with 25 bases between. The CDR3 sequence: CAWARPGTHLGRNTIYF. CDR3 in DNA: TGTGCCTGGGCCCGACCGGGGACACATCTAGGAAGAAACACCATATATTTT.

The rearrangement links TRBV7-2 to TRBJ2-7, with 7 bases fitting TRBD1. The CDR3 runs to 17 residues. Germline lookup yields CDR1 SGHTA and CDR2 FQGNSA. Trimming took 2 bases from V and 6 from J; bases not matched to a gene: 16. The CDR3 protein is CASSLRLRGQTTSEQYF. DNA of the CDR3: TGTGCCAGCAGCTTACGACTACGGGGACAGACAACCAGCGAGCAGTACTTC.